A single T cell receptor (beta chain) is shown here with its context. TCRdb keeps only in-frame clones here, not all; method: immunoSEQ multiplex PCR. The sample lists roughly 75,000 clones; approximately 93% were seen once. This sample is drawn from a study of OX40 agonist ivuxolimab in advanced cancers. If patients had autoimmune disease history or systemic immunosuppression, they were excluded. Trimming stripped 1 base from V and 4 bases from J, with 13 bases between. CDR3 size: 15 residues. Germline V gene data show CDR1 as SEHNR and CDR2 as FQNEAQ (reference sequence). Sequenced here: CD4+ or CD8+ T cells sorted from blood, sampled in a trial of the OX40 agonist ivuxolimab. The chain has TRBV7-9 and TRBJ1-1; D uncertain. The origin of this receptor is an adult with an advanced solid tumor such as melanoma, head and neck, liver or kidney cancer. CDR3 nucleotides: TGTGCCAGCAGCTTAGTTGGGCAGGCTGGCACTGAAGCTTTCTTT. Translated, it gives CASSLVGQAGTEAFF.